Each of the 20 T cell receptor beta chains below was sequenced from the same sample in a study of T cell clones after liver transplantation. Clones were sequenced by immunoSEQ multiplex PCR, and TCRdb holds only the in-frame ones, with some missing. Of 8,000 to 10,000 clones listed, approximately 72% are singletons. The source was CD8+ T cells from blood, collected at the approximately 15-month timepoint. These receptors all stem from a human patient who received a liver transplant. Some of the T cells may derive from the graft donor.

V gene TRBV4-1 combines with J gene TRBJ2-5; possible D gene TRBD1, 6 bases. The CDR3 sequence is 14 residues long. Trimming left V 1 base short and J 1 base short, with 7 bases between. Germline V gene data show CDR1 as MGHRA and CDR2 as YSYEKL. The CDR3 DNA reads TGCGCCAGCAGCCAAGGAGGGGGCCAAGAGACCCAGTACTTC. Translating it yields CASSQGGGQETQYF.

The V call is TRBV6-5, the J call TRBJ2-7; tentatively, D is TRBD1 or TRBD2 (6 bases each). The CDR3 has 13 amino acids. Deletions cut 2 bases from V and 5 bases from J, with 10 bases between. CDR1 MNHEY and CDR2 SVGAGI come from the germline V gene. This chain's CDR3 is CASSYGGPNEQYF. The CDR3 DNA reads as TGTGCCAGCAGTTACGGGGGGCCCAACGAGCAGTACTTC.

This sequence joins TRBV28 and TRBJ2-1, with TRBD2 matching over 8 bases. Trimming removed 5 bases from V and 4 bases from J; junction bases left unmatched: 4. The CDR3 loop spans 14 amino acids. CDR1 is MDHEN and CDR2 is SYDVKM in the germline V gene. CDR3 nucleotides: TGTGCCAGCAGTCCCCGGGAGGGATACAATGAGCAGTTCTTC. This gives the protein CASSPREGYNEQFF.

The chain is built from TRBV27 and TRBJ2-1; D is perhaps TRBD2 (6 bases). The germline V and J ends were trimmed by 6 bases and 1 base, with 13 bases remaining between them. The germline CDR1 and CDR2 sequences are MNHEY and SMNVEV (reference sequence). The CDR3 runs to 15 residues. The CDR3 DNA reads TGTGCCAGCAGGCCAAGCGGGCCTTCCTACAATGAGCAGTTCTTC. The encoded protein is CASRPSGPSYNEQFF.

The chain has TRBV7-6 and TRBJ1-1; D ambiguous. The germline CDR1 and CDR2 sequences are SGHVS and FNYEAQ. V was shortened by 1 base and J by 5 bases, with 11 bases between the two germline ends. This CDR3 region has 14 residues. CDR3 DNA: TGTGCCAGCAGCTTAGGAGGGCCGCGTACTGAAGCTTTCTTT. Translated, it gives CASSLGGPRTEAFF.

J is TRBJ2-3 and V is TRBV7-9, with D tentatively TRBD1 or TRBD2 (5 bases each). The CDR3 loop spans 14 amino acids. V dropped 2 bases and J dropped 4 bases, with 10 bases sitting between them. The germline gives CDR1 SEHNR, CDR2 FQNEAQ (reference sequence). In DNA, the CDR3 is TGTGCCAGCAGCTTATATGGGGGTGCAGATACGCAGTATTTT. Protein sequence: CASSLYGGADTQYF.

A few counts support this clone. The chain is built from TRBV19 and TRBJ1-5, with TRBD1 as a possible D gene (6 bases). CDR1 and CDR2 from the germline V gene are LNHDA and SQIVND (reference sequence). The CDR3 totals 12 residues. V gave up 5 bases and J gave up 7 bases, with 9 bases separating them. The CDR3 DNA reads TGTGCCAGTAGTGCAGGGGTACAGCCCCAGCATTTT. Encoded protein: CASSAGVQPQHF.

The chain links TRBV10-2 to TRBJ2-5; D not resolved. The germline V and J ends were trimmed by 0 bases and 5 bases, with 10 bases remaining between them. Germline loops: CDR1 WSHSY, CDR2 SAAADI. The CDR3 spans 14 residues. The CDR3, as DNA: TGCGCCAGCAGTGAGTCGAATGGTATGGAGACCCAGTACTTC. Translating gives CASSESNGMETQYF.

Only a few counts were recorded for this clone. CDR3 sequence: CASTEGGAREKLFF. CDR3 coding DNA: TGTGCCAGCACCGAAGGAGGGGCGCGGGAAAAACTGTTTTTT. The rearrangement links TRBV25-1 to TRBJ1-4; D perhaps matches TRBD1 (5 bases). V was cut by 7 bases and J by 8 bases, with 17 bases left in between. Looked up from germline, CDR1 is MGHDK and CDR2 is SYGVNS. The CDR3 is made up of 14 amino acids.

The genes are TRBV27 and TRBJ1-2, with D unresolved. Germline-derived CDR1 and CDR2 are MNHEY and SMNVEV (reference sequence). CDR3 length equals 15 residues. V was cut by 6 bases and J by 3 bases, with 17 bases left in between. The CDR3 sequence: CASRLFWGSDYGYTF. CDR3 in DNA: TGTGCCAGCAGACTCTTTTGGGGTTCGGACTATGGCTACACCTTC.

This clone has just a few counts. V and J are TRBV7-6 and TRBJ2-7; D unresolved. Trimming cost V 8 bases and J 0 bases, with 11 bases left between them. This CDR3 has 13 residues. The V gene's germline CDR1 is SGHVS and CDR2 FNYEAQ. The CDR3 DNA reads TGTGCCAGCCGCTCAGAGATCTCCTACGAGCAGTACTTC. Translated, it gives CASRSEISYEQYF.

In this sample, this clone turned up a few times. The V call is TRBV6-5, the J call TRBJ2-5, with TRBD2 matching over 8 bases. V shed 0 bases and J 2 bases; nucleotides not matched to a gene: 5. This CDR3 is 16 amino acids long. Germline values: CDR1 MNHEY, CDR2 SVGAGI. This CDR3 reads CASSYSVAGIQETQYF. The DNA for the CDR3 is TGTGCCAGCAGTTACTCGGTAGCGGGGATACAAGAGACCCAGTACTTC.

This clone came up once. This rearrangement joins TRBV6-1 to TRBJ2-1; possibly TRBD2 for D (6 bases). CDR1 and CDR2 (germline): MNHNS, SASEGT. V lost 0 bases, J lost 3 bases, and 9 bases lay in between. The CDR3 runs 15 residues. The chain's CDR3 is CASSEAGGLYNEQFF. CDR3 nucleotide sequence: TGTGCCAGCAGTGAAGCGGGAGGACTCTACAATGAGCAGTTCTTC.

The chain is built from TRBV13 and TRBJ2-3, with TRBD2 identical over 14 bases. The V segment lost 5 bases and the J segment 6 bases; nucleotides outside the gene matches: 10. The CDR3 is made up of 17 amino acids. CDR1 is PRHDT, CDR2 FYEKMQ, per germline (reference sequence). The CDR3 DNA reads TGTGCCAGCAGCCCCAGGACTAGCGGGAGGATGGGTGATACGCAGTATTTT. Translated, it gives CASSPRTSGRMGDTQYF.

This clone was recorded a few times. V usage is TRBV28 and J usage is TRBJ2-1; possible D gene TRBD1, 5 bases. There are 15 residues in the CDR3. The germline V gene encodes CDR1 MDHEN and CDR2 SYDVKM. V was cut by 3 bases and J by 2 bases, with 11 bases left in between. The DNA for the CDR3 is TGTGCCAGCAGTTTTTCAGACAGTACCTACAATGAGCAGTTCTTC. It translates to CASSFSDSTYNEQFF.

V usage is TRBV4-2 and J usage is TRBJ2-4; TRBD1 matches 8 bases. The germline CDR1 and CDR2 sequences are LGHNA and YNFKEQ. This CDR3 contains 15 residues. The V and J ends lost 0 bases and 6 bases, in that order; junction bases with no gene match: 4. CDR3 in amino acids: CASSQEPGGLNIQYF. The CDR3, as DNA: TGTGCCAGCAGCCAAGAGCCAGGGGGCTTAAACATTCAGTACTTC.

This chain uses TRBV5-4 with TRBJ2-3; 8 bases match TRBD2. V shed 3 bases and J 1 base; nucleotides not matched to a gene: 10. In germline, CDR1 is SGHNT, CDR2 YYREEE (reference sequence). CDR3 length: 17 residues. CDR3 amino acids: CASSSEGTRAGTDTQYF. CDR3 DNA sequence: TGTGCCAGCAGCTCGGAGGGGACTAGAGCTGGCACAGATACGCAGTATTTT.

V usage is TRBV6-6 and J usage is TRBJ2-4; 9 positions match TRBD1. The CDR3 is 15 amino acids. V shed 6 bases and J 1 base; nucleotides not matched to a gene: 4. CDR1 is MNHNY and CDR2 is SVGAGI in the germline V gene (reference sequence). CDR3 amino acids: CASRTGQGAKNIQYF. CDR3 sequence (DNA): TGTGCCAGCAGGACTGGACAGGGGGCCAAAAACATTCAGTACTTC.

Only a few counts were recorded for this clone. V is TRBV29-1 and J is TRBJ2-1, with 13 positions matching TRBD2. Germline V lookup: CDR1 SQVTM, CDR2 ANQGSEA. This CDR3 region has 14 residues. The junction had 8 bases not matched to a gene; V was cut back by 7 bases and J by 8 bases. The CDR3 protein is CSDRTSGSVYEQFF. CDR3 sequence (DNA): TGCAGCGACCGGACTAGCGGGAGTGTCTATGAGCAGTTCTTC.

The CDR3 DNA reads as TGTGCCAGCAGCCAAGATGACAGGGGGGAAGCTTTCTTT. It specifies CASSQDDRGEAFF. The chain uses TRBV14 and TRBJ1-1; TRBD1 agrees at 9 bases. Per the germline V gene, CDR1 is SGHDN and CDR2 is FVKESK. This CDR3 region has 13 residues. V was pared by 0 bases and J by 8 bases, with 1 base of the junction left unmatched.